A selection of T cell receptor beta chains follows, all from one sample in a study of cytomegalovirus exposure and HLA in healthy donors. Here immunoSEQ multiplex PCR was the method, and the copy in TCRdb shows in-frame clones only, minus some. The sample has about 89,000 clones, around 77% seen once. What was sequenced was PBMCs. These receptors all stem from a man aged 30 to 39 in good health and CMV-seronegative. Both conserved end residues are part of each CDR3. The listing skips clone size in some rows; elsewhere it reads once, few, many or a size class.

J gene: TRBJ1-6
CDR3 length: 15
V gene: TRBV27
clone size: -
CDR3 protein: CASSLESSYNSPLHF

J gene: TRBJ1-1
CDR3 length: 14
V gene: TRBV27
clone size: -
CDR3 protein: CASSSRQENTEAFF

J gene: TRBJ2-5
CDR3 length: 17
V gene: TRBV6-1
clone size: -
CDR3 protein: CASSVGILVLGQETQYF

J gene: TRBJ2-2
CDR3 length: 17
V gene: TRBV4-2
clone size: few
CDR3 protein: CASSPIVGGGSTGELFF

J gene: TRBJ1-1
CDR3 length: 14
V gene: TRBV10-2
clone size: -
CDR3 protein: CASSGTGGITEAFF

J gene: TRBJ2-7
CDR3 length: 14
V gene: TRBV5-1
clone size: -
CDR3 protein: CASSETAYPYEQYF

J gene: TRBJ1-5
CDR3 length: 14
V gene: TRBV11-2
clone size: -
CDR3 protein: CASSSRGNNQPQHF

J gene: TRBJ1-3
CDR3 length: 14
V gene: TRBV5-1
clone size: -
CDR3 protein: CASSASGGGNTIYF

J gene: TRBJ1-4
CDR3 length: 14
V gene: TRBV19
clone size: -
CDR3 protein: CASSPTGRGEKLFF

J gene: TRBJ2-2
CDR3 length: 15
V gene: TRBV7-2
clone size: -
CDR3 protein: CASSTGQSPTGELFF

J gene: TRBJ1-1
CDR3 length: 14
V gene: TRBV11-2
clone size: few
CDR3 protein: CASSFRQGGTEAFF

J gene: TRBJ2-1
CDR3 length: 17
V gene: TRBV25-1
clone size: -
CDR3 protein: CASSDIAGGQTYNEQFF

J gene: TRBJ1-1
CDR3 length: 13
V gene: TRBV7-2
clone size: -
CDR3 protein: CASIRTGGRLAFF

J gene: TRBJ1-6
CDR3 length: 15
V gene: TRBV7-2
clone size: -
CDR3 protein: CASMDPGQGNSPLHF

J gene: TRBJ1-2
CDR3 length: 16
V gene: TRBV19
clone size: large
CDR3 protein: CASRLTPGQGDYGYTF

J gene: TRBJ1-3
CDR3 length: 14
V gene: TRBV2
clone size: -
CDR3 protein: CASSRRAAGNTIYF

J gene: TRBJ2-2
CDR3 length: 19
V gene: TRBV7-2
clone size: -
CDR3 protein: CASSLSPGLAGLFTGELFF

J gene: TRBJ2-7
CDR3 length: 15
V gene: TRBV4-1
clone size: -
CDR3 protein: CASSQGTGNSYEQYF

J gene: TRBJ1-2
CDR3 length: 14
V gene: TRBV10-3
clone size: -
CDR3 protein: CAISESARTAGYTF

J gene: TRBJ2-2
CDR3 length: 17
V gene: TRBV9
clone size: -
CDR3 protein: CASSLPRTGVNTGELFF

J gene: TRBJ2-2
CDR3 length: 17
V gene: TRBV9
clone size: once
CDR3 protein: CASSVAGQGIDTGELFF

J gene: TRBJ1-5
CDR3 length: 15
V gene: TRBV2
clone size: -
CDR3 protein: CASTRESAGNQPQHF

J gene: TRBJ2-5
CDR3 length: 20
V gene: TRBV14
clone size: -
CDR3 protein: CASSHLTGTSGRMTGETQYF

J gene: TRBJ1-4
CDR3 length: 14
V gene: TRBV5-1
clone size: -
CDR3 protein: CASSSGFLKEKLFF

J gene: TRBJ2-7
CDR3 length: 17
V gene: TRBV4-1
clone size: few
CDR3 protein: CASSQVLGQGSSYEQYF

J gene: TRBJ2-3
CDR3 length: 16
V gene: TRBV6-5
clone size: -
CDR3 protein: CASSSGPSESADTQYF

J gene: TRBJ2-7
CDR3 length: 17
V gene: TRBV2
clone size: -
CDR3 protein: CASSETTGGPFSYEQYF

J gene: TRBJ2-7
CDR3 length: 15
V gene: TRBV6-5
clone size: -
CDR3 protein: CASRGMGTGFDEQYF

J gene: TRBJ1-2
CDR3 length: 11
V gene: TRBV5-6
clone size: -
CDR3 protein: CASSLYTGYTF

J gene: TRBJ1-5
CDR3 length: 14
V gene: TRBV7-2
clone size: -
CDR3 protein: CASSLAGSRQPQHF

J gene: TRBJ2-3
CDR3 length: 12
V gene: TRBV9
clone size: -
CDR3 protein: CASSGQQATQYF

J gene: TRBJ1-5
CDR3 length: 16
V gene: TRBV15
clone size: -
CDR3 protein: CATSRAVRAGDQPQHF

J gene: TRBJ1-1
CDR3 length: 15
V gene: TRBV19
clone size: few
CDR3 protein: CASSIDLRGTAEAFF

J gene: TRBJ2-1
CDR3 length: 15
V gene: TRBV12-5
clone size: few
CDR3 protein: CASGLGQGLDNEQFF

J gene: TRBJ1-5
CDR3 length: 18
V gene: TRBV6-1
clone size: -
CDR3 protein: CASSGSGTVGDSNQPQHF

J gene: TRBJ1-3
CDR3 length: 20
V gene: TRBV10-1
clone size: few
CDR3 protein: CASSEWELTGKEGSGNTIYF

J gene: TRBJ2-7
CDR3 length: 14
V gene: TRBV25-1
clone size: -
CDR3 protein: CASRSSGSSYEQYF

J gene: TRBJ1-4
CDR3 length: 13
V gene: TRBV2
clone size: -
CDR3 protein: CASSAVTSEKLFF

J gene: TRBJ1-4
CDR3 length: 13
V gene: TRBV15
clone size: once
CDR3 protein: CATSRVFGSGYGF

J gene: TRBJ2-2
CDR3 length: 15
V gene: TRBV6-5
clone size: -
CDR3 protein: CASSLNLGRPGELFF

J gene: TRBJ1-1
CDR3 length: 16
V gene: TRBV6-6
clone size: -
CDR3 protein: CASRPGTGGRVTEAFF

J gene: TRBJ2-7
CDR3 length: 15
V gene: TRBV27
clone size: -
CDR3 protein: CASRGTGAPLYEQYF

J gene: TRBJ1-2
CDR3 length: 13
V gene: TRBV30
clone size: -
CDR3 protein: CAWSATGTYGYTF

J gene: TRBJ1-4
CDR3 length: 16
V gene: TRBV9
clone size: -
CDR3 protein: CASSAGQFATNEKLFF

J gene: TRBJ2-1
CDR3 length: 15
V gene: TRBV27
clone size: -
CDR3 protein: CASSLETRVYNEQFF